This TCR beta chain was identified in a study of blood T cell repertoires in COVID-19. As for the study in general: From the United States, Italy and Spain came samples of acute and convalescent COVID-19.

The Seattle patients joined while their infection was active and were tracked longitudinally afterward. CDR1 and CDR2 (germline): MDHEN, SYDVKM. V was pared by 5 bases and J by 1 base, with 14 bases between. CDR3 length: 15 amino acids. The table came from immunoSEQ multiplex PCR; TCRdb's copy has only in-frame clones and leaves some out. The sample consists of about 50,000 clones, about four fifths of them appearing once. Sequencing was performed on peripheral blood. The rearrangement uses TRBV28 and TRBJ1-2; TRBD1 is a possible D gene (5 bases). The sequence came from an elderly woman with COVID-19, enrolled during active disease. Here the CDR3 reads CASSTWGDLNYGYTF. The CDR3 bases are TGTGCCAGCAGTACGTGGGGCGACCTTAACTATGGCTACACCTTC.